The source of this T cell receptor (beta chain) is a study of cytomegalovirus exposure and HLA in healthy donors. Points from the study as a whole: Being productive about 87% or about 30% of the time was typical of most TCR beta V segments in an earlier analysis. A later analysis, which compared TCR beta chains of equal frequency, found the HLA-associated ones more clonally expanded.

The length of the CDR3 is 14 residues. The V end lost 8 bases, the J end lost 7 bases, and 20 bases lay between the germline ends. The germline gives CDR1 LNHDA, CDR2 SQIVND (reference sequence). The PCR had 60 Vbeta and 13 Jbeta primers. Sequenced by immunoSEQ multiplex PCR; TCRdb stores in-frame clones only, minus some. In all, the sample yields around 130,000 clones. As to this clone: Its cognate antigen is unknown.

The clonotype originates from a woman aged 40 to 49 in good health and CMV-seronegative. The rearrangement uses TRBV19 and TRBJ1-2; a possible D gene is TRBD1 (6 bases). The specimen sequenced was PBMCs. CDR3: CASVRPGVLGGYTF. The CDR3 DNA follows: TGTGCCAGTGTGCGGCCAGGGGTATTGGGTGGCTACACCTTC.